Listed below are T cell receptor beta chains from one sample, sequenced in a study of T cell repertoires in cytomegalovirus infection. Their antigens are not known. TCRdb re-called the reads through MiXCR, storing one row per CDR3 protein. This sample carries tens of thousands of distinct CDR3 sequences, approximately 22% of them seen once, and the ten largest clones take roughly 63%. The sample was CD8+ T cells from cultured PBMCs, taken from culture after CMV antigen stimulation. Receptor source: a human donor in good health (CMV status not recorded). Some clones in this sample may be carry-over from other donors' samples. The CDR3 runs from the conserved cysteine through the conserved F or W. D genes are given only for firm matches. Not all rows give a size; the values are once, few, many and, for expanded clones, a class.

>NA|NA|TRBJ2-3|TRBV7-6
CASTQGVIDTQYF
TGTGCCAGCACGCAGGGCGTGATAGATACGCAGTATTTT
>NA|NA|TRBJ2-1|TRBV7-4
CASSLDTRTYNEQFF
TGTGCCAGCAGCCTGGACACCCGAACCTACAATGAGCAGTTCTTC
>NA|NA|TRBJ1-4|TRBV7-2
CASSYHMTDHNEKLFF
TGTGCCAGCAGCTACCATATGACAGACCATAATGAAAAACTGTTTTTT
>few|TRBD2|TRBJ2-7|TRBV4-1
CASSQDIAGGFSYEQYF
TGCGCCAGCAGCCAAGATATCGCGGGGGGGTTTTCCTACGAGCAGTACTTC
>NA|NA|TRBJ1-1|TRBV7-2
CASSPRFRVVGTEAFF
TGTGCCAGCAGCCCTCGATTCCGGGTAGTCGGCACTGAAGCTTTCTTT
>few|NA|TRBJ2-5|TRBV7-8
CASSLFGGEETQYF
TGTGCCAGCAGCTTATTCGGAGGAGAAGAGACCCAGTACTTC
>NA|NA|TRBJ2-1|TRBV7-9
CASRAGNEQFF
TGTGCCAGCAGAGCAGGGAATGAGCAGTTCTTC
>many|NA|TRBJ1-4|TRBV3-1
CASSHKRGPNEKLFF
TGTGCCAGCAGCCACAAAAGAGGACCAAATGAAAAACTGTTTTTT
>NA|NA|TRBJ1-4|TRBV11-2
CASSLEPVWTQTNEKLFF
TGTGCCAGCAGCTTAGAGCCGGTATGGACCCAGACTAATGAAAAACTGTTTTTT
>NA|TRBD1|TRBJ1-1|TRBV27
CASRGTGATEAFF
TGTGCCAGCAGGGGGACAGGGGCAACTGAAGCTTTCTTT
>many|TRBD1|TRBJ1-2|TRBV11-2
CASSPVWDSGYTF
TGTGCCAGCAGCCCGGTCTGGGACAGTGGCTACACCTTC
>NA|NA|TRBJ2-7|TRBV12-3/TRBV12-4
CASSPAVGGTYEQYF
TGTGCCAGCAGTCCAGCGGTAGGGGGGACCTACGAGCAGTACTTC
>few|TRBD1|TRBJ2-7|TRBV6-1
CASRVTGGAFYEQYF
TGTGCCAGCAGGGTGACAGGGGGCGCTTTCTACGAGCAGTACTTC
>NA|NA|TRBJ1-2|TRBV25-1
CASSEYTLSLRGAGGYTF
TGTGCCAGCAGTGAATATACTTTAAGTCTCAGGGGCGCGGGTGGCTACACCTTC
>NA|NA|TRBJ1-2|TRBV20-1
CGAPQGTYGYTF
TGCGGAGCCCCTCAGGGGACCTATGGCTACACCTTC
>NA|NA|TRBJ2-3|TRBV11-2
CASSPEMSTDTQYF
TGTGCCAGCAGCCCGGAAATGAGCACAGATACGCAGTATTTT
>NA|TRBD2|TRBJ2-5|TRBV7-9
CASSPLGRAGETQYF
TGTGCCAGCAGCCCCCTCGGGAGGGCGGGGGAGACCCAGTACTTC
>few|NA|TRBJ2-1|TRBV7-8
CASSFRTLANEQFF
TGTGCCAGCAGCTTTAGGACTCTCGCCAATGAGCAGTTCTTC
>many|NA|TRBJ2-6|TRBV7-8
CASSSSIGRGAGANVLTF
TGTGCCAGCAGCTCCTCGATCGGAAGGGGAGCTGGGGCCAACGTCCTGACTTTC
>few|TRBD1|TRBJ1-2|TRBV5-6
CASSFGTGGVEGYTF
TGTGCCAGCAGCTTCGGGACAGGGGGCGTGGAAGGCTACACCTTC
>NA|NA|TRBJ1-4|TRBV7-6
CASSPKTAAPKGGLFF
TGTGCCAGCAGCCCGAAGACAGCCGCCCCGAAAGGGGGACTGTTTTTT
>NA|NA|TRBJ2-2|TRBV6-2/TRBV6-3
CASSYLGTGTGELFF
TGTGCCAGCAGTTACCTGGGGACGGGGACCGGGGAGCTGTTTTTT
>few|TRBD1|TRBJ1-1|TRBV7-9
CASSFDRAREAFF
TGTGCCAGCAGCTTTGACAGGGCTCGTGAAGCTTTCTTT
>few|TRBD1|TRBJ2-1|TRBV6-8
CASQGAGEQFF
TGTGCCAGCCAGGGGGCTGGTGAGCAGTTCTTC
>few|NA|TRBJ1-3|TRBV9
CASSEAGYPGNTIYF
TGTGCCAGCAGCGAAGCAGGGTATCCTGGAAACACCATATATTTT
>NA|NA|TRBJ1-5|TRBV12-3/TRBV12-4
CASSRDSYLEPQHF
TGTGCCAGCAGTCGAGACAGCTACTTGGAGCCCCAGCATTTT
>NA|NA|TRBJ2-1|TRBV7-2
CASSLAGGVSYNEQFF
TGTGCCAGCAGCTTAGCGGGCGGGGTCTCCTACAATGAGCAGTTCTTC
>few|NA|TRBJ2-1|TRBV5-6
CASSLGQLNEQFF
TGTGCCAGCAGCTTGGGACAGCTCAATGAGCAGTTCTTC
>NA|TRBD1|TRBJ2-2|TRBV7-2
CASSFRQGMFF
TGTGCCAGCAGCTTCCGACAGGGGATGTTTTTT